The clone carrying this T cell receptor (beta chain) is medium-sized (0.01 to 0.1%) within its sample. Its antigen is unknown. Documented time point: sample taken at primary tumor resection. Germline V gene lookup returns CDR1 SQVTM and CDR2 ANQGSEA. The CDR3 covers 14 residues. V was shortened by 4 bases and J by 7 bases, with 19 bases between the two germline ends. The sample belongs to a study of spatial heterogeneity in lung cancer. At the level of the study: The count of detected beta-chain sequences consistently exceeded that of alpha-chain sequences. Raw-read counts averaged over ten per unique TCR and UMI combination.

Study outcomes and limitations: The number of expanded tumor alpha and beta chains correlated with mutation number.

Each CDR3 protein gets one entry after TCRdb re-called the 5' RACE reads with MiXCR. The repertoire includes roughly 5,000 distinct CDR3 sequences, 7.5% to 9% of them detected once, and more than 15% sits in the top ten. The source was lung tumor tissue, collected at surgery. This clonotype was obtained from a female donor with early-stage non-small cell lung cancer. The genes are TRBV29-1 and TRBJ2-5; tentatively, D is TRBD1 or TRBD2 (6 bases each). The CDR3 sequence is CSVGEVGGDGTQYF. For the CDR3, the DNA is TGCAGCGTTGGGGAAGTCGGGGGCGACGGGACCCAGTACTTC.